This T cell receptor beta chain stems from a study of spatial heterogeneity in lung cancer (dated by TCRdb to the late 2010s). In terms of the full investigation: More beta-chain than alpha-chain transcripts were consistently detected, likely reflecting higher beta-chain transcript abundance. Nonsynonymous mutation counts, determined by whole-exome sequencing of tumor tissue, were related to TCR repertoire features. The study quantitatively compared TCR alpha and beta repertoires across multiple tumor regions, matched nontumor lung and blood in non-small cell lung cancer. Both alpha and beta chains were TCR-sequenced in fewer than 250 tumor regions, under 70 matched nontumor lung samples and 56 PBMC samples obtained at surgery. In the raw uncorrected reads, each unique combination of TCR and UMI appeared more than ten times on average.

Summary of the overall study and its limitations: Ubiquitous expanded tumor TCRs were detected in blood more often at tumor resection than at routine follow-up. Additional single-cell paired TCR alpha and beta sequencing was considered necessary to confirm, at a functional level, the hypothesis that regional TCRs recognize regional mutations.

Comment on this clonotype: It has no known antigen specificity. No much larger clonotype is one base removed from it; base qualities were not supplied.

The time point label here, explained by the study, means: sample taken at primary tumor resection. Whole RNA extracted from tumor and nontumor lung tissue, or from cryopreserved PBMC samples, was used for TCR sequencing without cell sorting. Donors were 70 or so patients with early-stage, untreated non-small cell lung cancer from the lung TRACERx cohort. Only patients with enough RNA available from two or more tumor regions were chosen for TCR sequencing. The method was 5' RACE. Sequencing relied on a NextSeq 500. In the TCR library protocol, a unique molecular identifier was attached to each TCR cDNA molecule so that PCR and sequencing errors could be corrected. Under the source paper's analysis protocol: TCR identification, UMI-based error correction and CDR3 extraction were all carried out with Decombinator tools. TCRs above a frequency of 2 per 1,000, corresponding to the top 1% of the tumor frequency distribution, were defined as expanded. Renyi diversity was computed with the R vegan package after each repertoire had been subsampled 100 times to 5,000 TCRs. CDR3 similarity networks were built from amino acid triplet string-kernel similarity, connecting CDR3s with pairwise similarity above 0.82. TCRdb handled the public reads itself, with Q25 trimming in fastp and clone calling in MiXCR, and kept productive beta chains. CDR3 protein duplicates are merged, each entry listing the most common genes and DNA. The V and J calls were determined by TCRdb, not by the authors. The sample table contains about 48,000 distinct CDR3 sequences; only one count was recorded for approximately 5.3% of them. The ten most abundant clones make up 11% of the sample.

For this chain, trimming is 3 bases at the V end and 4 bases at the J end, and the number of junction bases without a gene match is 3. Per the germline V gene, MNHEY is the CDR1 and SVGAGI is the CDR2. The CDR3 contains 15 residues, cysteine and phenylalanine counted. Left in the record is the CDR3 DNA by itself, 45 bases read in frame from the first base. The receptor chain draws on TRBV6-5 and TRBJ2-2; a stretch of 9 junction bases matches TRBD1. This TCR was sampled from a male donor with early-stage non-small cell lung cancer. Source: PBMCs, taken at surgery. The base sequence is TGTGCCAGCAGTTATGGGACAGGGTCCACCGGGGAGCTGTTTTTT. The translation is CASSYGTGSTGELFF.